This T cell receptor beta chain originates from a study of circulating and synovial CD4+ cells in juvenile arthritis. Note on this clone: Its antigen is still unknown.

Data came from immunoSEQ multiplex PCR; TCRdb stores just in-frame clones and leaves some out. The data show 36,000 or so clones, with 85% to 95% seen just once and about 0.7% held by the top ten. Overall study findings and caveats: Circulating pathogenic-like and bulk T cells looked alike by Vbeta family usage. CPL versus bulk CD4 samples: T cell genome counts differed by at least an order of magnitude. Compared with bulk blood, circulating pathogenic-like lymphocytes shared substantially more CDR3 sequences with synovial T cells.

The CDR3 totals 14 residues. Trimming pared 5 bases from V and 10 bases from J, leaving 20 bases between. CDR1 SEHNR and CDR2 FQNEAQ come from the germline V gene (reference sequence). V and J are TRBV7-9 and TRBJ1-1, with D possibly being TRBD1 (5 bases). Sequenced: CD4+ T cells from blood. The origin of this receptor is a human donor with juvenile idiopathic arthritis. The CDR3 loop is CASSPEVRGSGAFF. CDR3 coding DNA: TGTGCCAGCAGCCCTGAAGTGCGGGGGTCGGGAGCTTTCTTT.